Below are 7 T cell receptor beta chains sequenced from a single sample in a study of vaccination effects on CD4 cells after COVID-19. The antigens these receptors bind are not known. Within the ViraFEST assay, antigen-specific CD4+ T cells underwent expansion with viral peptide pools prior to sequencing. After roughly 9 days in culture, the CD4+ T cells were isolated. Infection with SARS-CoV-2 occurred in the person between March and December 2020, and PCR confirmed it. Participants completed two doses of the BNT162b2 or mRNA-1273 vaccine. Clones were sequenced by immunoSEQ multiplex PCR, and TCRdb holds only the in-frame ones, with some missing. Of about 15,000 clones listed, around 75% are singletons. The sample consisted of CD4+ T cells from PBMCs cultured with HCoV-NL63 spike peptides, taken after COVID-19 vaccination. These receptors all come from a human donor who had a prior SARS-CoV-2 infection.

This chain uses TRBV3-1 (or the pseudogene TRBV3-2) with TRBJ2-5; no clear D gene. The CDR3 has 16 residues. In germline, CDR1 is LGHDT, CDR2 YNNKEL (reference sequence). Deletions cut 1 base from V and 5 bases from J, with 17 bases between. The CDR3 coding sequence is TGTGCCAGCAGCCAAGTGTTTGGTAGGTCCCGGGAGACCCAGTACTTC. It encodes CASSQVFGRSRETQYF.

The chain links TRBV5-1 to TRBJ1-4; 11 nucleotides line up with TRBD1. In germline, CDR1 is SGHRS, CDR2 YFSETQ. J was trimmed by 7 bases and V by 1 base; bases with no gene match: 3. The CDR3 contains 15 residues. The CDR3, as DNA: TGCGCCAGCAGCTTGTCCGGGACAGGGGGTGAAAAACTGTTTTTT. Translated: CASSLSGTGGEKLFF.

J is TRBJ1-2 and V is TRBV11-3, with a possible D match to TRBD1 (6 bases). The CDR3 contains 13 residues. V shed 2 bases and J shed 6 bases, with 10 bases lying between them. Germline-derived CDR1 and CDR2 are SGHNT and YENEEA. The CDR3 sequence: CASSLRGGDGYTF. DNA of the CDR3: TGTGCCAGCAGCTTACGGGGGGGCGATGGCTACACCTTC.

This chain uses TRBV19 with TRBJ1-6; D gene uncertain. CDR1 is LNHDA, CDR2 SQIVND, per germline (reference sequence). V was pared by 1 base and J by 6 bases, with 16 bases between. The CDR3 spans 17 residues. CDR3 nucleotide sequence: TGTGCCAGTAGTATAGCGGCCGACGGTCCCCCTAATTCACCCCTCCACTTT. Its translation is CASSIAADGPPNSPLHF.

This clone showed up just a few times. The V gene is TRBV3-1 (or the pseudogene TRBV3-2), the J gene TRBJ2-1; D not resolved. V lost 3 bases, J lost 0 bases, and 3 bases lay in between. Germline CDR1 LGHDT, CDR2 YNNKEL (reference sequence). This CDR3 comprises 13 residues. The CDR3 loop is CASSHLSYNEQFF. Written as DNA, the CDR3 is TGTGCCAGCAGCCATCTCTCCTACAATGAGCAGTTCTTC.

The genes are TRBV5-1 and TRBJ2-5; 13 bases match TRBD2. The germline CDR1 and CDR2 sequences are SGHRS and YFSETQ. V shed 2 bases, J shed 1 base, and the junction held 2 bases outside the gene matches. CDR3 length: 16 amino acids. CDR3 nucleotide sequence: TGCGCCAGCAGCTTCCGACTAGCGGGGGGCCAAGAGACCCAGTACTTC. Its protein is CASSFRLAGGQETQYF. Using reference TRBV5-1 and TRBJ2-5 for the parts outside the CDR3, the full variable domain is KAGVTQTPRYLIKTRGQQVTLSCSPISGHRSVSWYQQTPGQGLQFLFEYFSETQRNKGNFPGRFSGRQFSNSRSEMNVSTLELGDSALYLCASSFRLAGGQETQYFGPGTRLLVL.

The chain is built from TRBV20-1 and TRBJ2-3; no reliable D call. This CDR3 region has 14 residues. The V end lost 3 bases, the J end lost 0 bases, and 10 bases lay between the germline ends. Germline CDR1 DFQATT, CDR2 SNEGSKA (reference sequence). The CDR3, as DNA: TGCAGTGCTAGTCGTGGACGGAGCACAGATACGCAGTATTTT. It translates to CSASRGRSTDTQYF.